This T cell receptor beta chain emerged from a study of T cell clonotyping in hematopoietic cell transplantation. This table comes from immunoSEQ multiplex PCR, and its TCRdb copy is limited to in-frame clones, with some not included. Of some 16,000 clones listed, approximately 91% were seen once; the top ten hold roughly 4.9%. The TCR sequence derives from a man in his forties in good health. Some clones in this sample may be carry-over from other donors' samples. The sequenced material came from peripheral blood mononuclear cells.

In DNA, the CDR3 is TGTGCCAGCAGCTTAGCGGTGAGCACAGATACGCAGTATTTT. Protein product: CASSLAVSTDTQYF. The chain combines TRBV7-2 with TRBJ2-3; D is unclear. Between the trimmed V and J ends, which lost 0 bases and 0 bases, there was a span of 4 bases. Germline V gives CDR1 SGHTA, CDR2 FQGNSA. The CDR3 spans 14 residues. Drawing the rest from reference TRBV7-2 and TRBJ2-3, the complete variable domain is GAGVSQSPSNKVTEKGKDVELRCDPISGHTALYWYRQSLGQGLEFLIYFQGNSAPDKSGLPSDRFSAERTGGSVSTLTIQRTQQEDSAVYLCASSLAVSTDTQYFGPGTRLTVL.